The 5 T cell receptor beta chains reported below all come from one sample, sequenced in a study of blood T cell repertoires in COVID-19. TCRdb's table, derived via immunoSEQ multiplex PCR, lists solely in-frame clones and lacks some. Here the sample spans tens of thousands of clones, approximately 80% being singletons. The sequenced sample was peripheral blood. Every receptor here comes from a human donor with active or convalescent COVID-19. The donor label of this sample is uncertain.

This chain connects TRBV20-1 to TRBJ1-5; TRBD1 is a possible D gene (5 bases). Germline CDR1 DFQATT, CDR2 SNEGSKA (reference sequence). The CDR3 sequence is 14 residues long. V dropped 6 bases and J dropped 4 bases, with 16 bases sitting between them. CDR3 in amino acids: CSASVGTENQPQHF. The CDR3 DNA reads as TGCAGTGCCAGTGTAGGGACTGAGAATCAGCCCCAGCATTTT.

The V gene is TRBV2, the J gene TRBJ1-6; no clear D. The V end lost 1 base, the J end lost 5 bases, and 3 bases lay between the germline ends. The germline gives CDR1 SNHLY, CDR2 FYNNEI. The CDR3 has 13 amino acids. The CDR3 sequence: CASSEVNNSPLHF. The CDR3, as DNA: TGTGCCAGCAGTGAAGTCAATAATTCACCCCTCCACTTT.

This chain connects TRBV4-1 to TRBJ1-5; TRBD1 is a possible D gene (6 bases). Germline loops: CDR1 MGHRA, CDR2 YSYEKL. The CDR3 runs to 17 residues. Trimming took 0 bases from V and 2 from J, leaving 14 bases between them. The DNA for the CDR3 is TGCGCCAGCAGCCAAGATGTAGGACAGATCGGCAATCAGCCCCAGCATTTT. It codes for CASSQDVGQIGNQPQHF.

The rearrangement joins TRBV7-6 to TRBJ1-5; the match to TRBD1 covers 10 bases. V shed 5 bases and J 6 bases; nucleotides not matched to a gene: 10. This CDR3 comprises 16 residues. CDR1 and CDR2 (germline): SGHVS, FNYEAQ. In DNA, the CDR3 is TGTGCCAGCAGCGACCGGACAGGGGGATATGGTCAGCCCCAGCATTTT. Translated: CASSDRTGGYGQPQHF. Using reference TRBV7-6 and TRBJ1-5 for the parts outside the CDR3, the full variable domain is GAGVSQSPRYKVTKRGQDVALRCDPISGHVSLYWYRQALGQGPEFLTYFNYEAQQDKSGLPNDRFSAERPEGSISTLTIQRTEQRDSAMYRCASSDRTGGYGQPQHFGDGTRLSIL.

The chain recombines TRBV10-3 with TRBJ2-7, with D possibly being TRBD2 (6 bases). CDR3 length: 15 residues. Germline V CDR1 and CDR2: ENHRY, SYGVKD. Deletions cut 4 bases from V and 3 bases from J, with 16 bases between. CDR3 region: CAISGERERNYEQYF. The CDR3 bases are TGTGCCATCAGTGGTGAACGGGAGAGGAACTACGAGCAGTACTTC.